This is a list of T cell receptor beta chains from one sample in a study of shared clonotypes between healthy human individuals. The protocol was immunoSEQ multiplex PCR, while the TCRdb copy is restricted to in-frame clones and leaves out a portion. The data hold more than 2 million clones, with just under 95% observed a single time. The sample consisted of naive CD8+ T cells sorted from blood. These receptor sequences come from a man younger than 35 in good health. Each CDR3 is given with its conserved first and last residue. The order of the fields is clone size, D gene, CDR3 length, V gene, J gene, CDR3 protein, CDR3 DNA. D genes are given only for firm matches. Size values are once, few and many counts, or a class for expanded clones, and some rows have none.

-,-,16,TRBV28,TRBJ1-4,CASSWLDTETNEKLFF,TGTGCCAGCAGTTGGTTAGACACCGAGACTAATGAAAAACTGTTTTTT
-,TRBD2,15,TRBV11-2,TRBJ2-1,CASSLTSGVYNEQFF,TGTGCCAGCAGCTTAACTAGCGGGGTCTACAATGAGCAGTTCTTC
-,-,13,TRBV7-6,TRBJ2-2,CASSLLNAGELFF,TGTGCCAGCAGCTTGCTGAATGCCGGGGAGCTGTTTTTT
-,TRBD1,15,TRBV13,TRBJ2-5,CASSSQTGGQETQYF,TGTGCCAGCAGCTCCCAAACAGGGGGCCAAGAGACCCAGTACTTC
-,-,13,TRBV7-7,TRBJ2-5,CASSLTRGETQYF,TGTGCTAGCAGCTTGACACGGGGGGAGACCCAGTACTTC
-,-,15,TRBV4-1,TRBJ2-7,CASSPGPESPYEQYF,TGCGCCAGCAGCCCGGGCCCAGAATCCCCCTACGAGCAGTACTTC
-,-,14,TRBV6-5,TRBJ2-2,CASSYQFDTGELFF,TGTGCCAGCAGTTACCAATTCGACACCGGGGAGCTGTTTTTT
-,TRBD2,16,TRBV4-1,TRBJ2-5,CASSSRPGLAIETQYF,TGCGCCAGCAGCAGTCGACCGGGACTAGCAATTGAGACCCAGTACTTC
-,-,15,TRBV5-1,TRBJ2-1,CASSLAGGAYNEQFF,TGCGCCAGCAGCTTGGCAGGGGGGGCCTACAATGAGCAGTTCTTC
-,-,12,TRBV28,TRBJ2-1,CASSRLVDEQFF,TGTGCCAGCAGCCGACTAGTTGATGAGCAGTTCTTC
-,-,14,TRBV6-5,TRBJ1-2,CASSYSDSLYGYTF,TGTGCCAGCAGTTACTCCGACAGTCTCTATGGCTACACCTTC
-,TRBD2,14,TRBV6-6,TRBJ2-2,CASSSGGCSGELFF,TGTGCCAGCAGTTCGGGGGGGTGTAGCGGGGAGCTGTTTTTT
-,-,14,TRBV2,TRBJ2-7,CASSEVGRTYEQYF,TGTGCCAGCAGTGAAGTGGGCAGGACCTACGAGCAGTACTTC
-,-,17,TRBV21-1,TRBJ1-3,CASSKVGTGYAGNTIYF,TGTGCCAGCAGCAAAGTAGGAACAGGGTACGCTGGAAACACCATATATTTT
-,TRBD1,19,TRBV15,TRBJ1-1,CATSKPSGTGSFSGTEAFF,TGTGCCACCAGCAAACCCTCCGGGACAGGCTCTTTTAGTGGCACTGAAGCTTTCTTT
-,-,13,TRBV30,TRBJ2-3,CAWSLSWGDTQYF,TGTGCCTGGAGTCTTAGCTGGGGAGATACGCAGTATTTT
-,TRBD2,12,TRBV28,TRBJ2-7,CASSPGGNEQYF,TGTGCCAGCAGCCCCGGGGGGAACGAGCAGTACTTC
-,TRBD2,12,TRBV6-1,TRBJ2-3,CASSPGLDTQYF,TGTGCCAGCAGCCCAGGACTAGACACGCAGTATTTT
-,TRBD1,15,TRBV28,TRBJ2-5,CASVPGQEYEETQYF,TGTGCCAGCGTACCGGGACAGGAGTATGAAGAGACCCAGTACTTC
-,-,13,TRBV6-1,TRBJ1-1,CASSGDRNTEAFF,TGTGCCAGCAGCGGTGACAGGAACACTGAAGCTTTCTTT
-,-,11,TRBV6-6,TRBJ2-3,CASSQPDTQYF,TGTGCCAGCAGCCAACCGGATACGCAGTATTTT
few,-,11,TRBV10-2,TRBJ2-5,CASSEGETQYF,TGCGCCAGCAGTGAGGGGGAGACCCAGTACTTC
-,-,16,TRBV4-3,TRBJ2-1,CASSQEGLAEYNEQFF,TGCGCCAGCAGCCAAGAGGGGTTAGCGGAATACAATGAGCAGTTCTTC
-,-,12,TRBV27,TRBJ2-2,CASSLNTGELFF,TGTGCCAGCAGTTTAAACACCGGGGAGCTGTTTTTT
-,-,12,TRBV5-1,TRBJ2-1,CASKGVEGEQFF,TGCGCCAGCAAGGGAGTGGAGGGTGAGCAGTTCTTC
-,TRBD1,15,TRBV27,TRBJ2-5,CASSSGTGAQETQYF,TGTGCCAGCAGTTCCGGGACAGGGGCCCAAGAGACCCAGTACTTC
-,TRBD1,21,TRBV13,TRBJ2-3,CASSLISGKWVGQGVPDTQYF,TGTGCCAGCAGCTTAATTTCGGGTAAATGGGTGGGACAGGGTGTTCCAGATACGCAGTATTTT
-,TRBD1,15,TRBV4-3,TRBJ2-1,CASSQGTGSYNEQFF,TGCGCCAGCAGCCAAGGGACAGGCAGCTACAATGAGCAGTTCTTC
-,TRBD1,13,TRBV27,TRBJ2-7,CASSHDRAYEQYF,TGTGCCAGCAGTCATGACAGGGCCTACGAGCAGTACTTC
-,-,15,TRBV6-1,TRBJ1-5,CASSDLSGAGQPQHF,TGTGCCAGCAGCGACCTCTCCGGGGCGGGACAGCCCCAGCATTTT
once,-,12,TRBV4-3,TRBJ1-4,CASSQDFRDLSF,TGCGCCAGCAGCCAAGATTTCAGGGACTTATCCTTT
-,-,14,TRBV9,TRBJ2-3,CASSAHFGTDTQYF,TGTGCCAGCAGCGCCCACTTTGGCACAGATACGCAGTATTTT
-,-,13,TRBV6-5,TRBJ1-1,CASIDNPNTEAFF,TGTGCCAGCATCGACAACCCGAACACTGAAGCTTTCTTT
-,-,13,TRBV13,TRBJ2-7,CASSLGGSYEQYF,TGTGCCAGCAGCTTAGGGGGGTCCTACGAGCAGTACTTC
-,-,12,TRBV6-6,TRBJ1-1,CASSYGESEAFF,TGTGCCAGCAGTTACGGGGAATCTGAAGCTTTCTTT
-,-,14,TRBV19,TRBJ1-2,CASNAGGINYGYTF,TGTGCCAGTAACGCGGGGGGCATAAACTATGGCTACACCTTC
-,TRBD2,15,TRBV6-1,TRBJ2-3,CASMGLAGYPDTQYF,TGTGCCAGCATGGGACTAGCGGGATACCCAGATACGCAGTATTTT
-,TRBD1,15,TRBV5-4,TRBJ2-7,CASSFGQDISYEQYF,TGTGCCAGCAGCTTTGGACAGGATATTTCCTACGAGCAGTACTTC
-,TRBD1,17,TRBV5-6,TRBJ2-1,CASSPWTGATIYNEQFF,TGTGCCAGCAGCCCATGGACAGGGGCCACCATCTACAATGAGCAGTTCTTC
-,TRBD1,15,TRBV15,TRBJ2-2,CATSREQGVVGELFF,TGTGCCACCAGCAGAGAGCAGGGGGTCGTCGGGGAGCTGTTTTTT
-,-,13,TRBV2,TRBJ2-7,CASGSPWGDEQYF,TGTGCCAGCGGGTCCCCGTGGGGGGACGAGCAGTACTTC
-,-,13,TRBV7-9,TRBJ1-1,CASSSPPRDEAFF,TGTGCCAGCAGCTCCCCACCCCGGGACGAAGCTTTCTTT
-,-,15,TRBV4-3,TRBJ1-2,CASSPLQGSDYGYTF,TGCGCCAGCAGCCCCTTACAGGGTTCCGACTATGGCTACACCTTC
-,-,13,TRBV10-1,TRBJ2-2,CASSDEHGGELFF,TGCGCCAGCAGCGATGAGCATGGAGGGGAGCTGTTTTTT
-,-,14,TRBV27,TRBJ1-1,CASRFITGSTEAFF,TGTGCCAGCAGATTTATCACAGGGTCCACTGAAGCTTTCTTT
-,-,12,TRBV13,TRBJ2-7,CASSSSAIEQYF,TGTGCCAGCAGCTCATCTGCTATCGAGCAGTACTTC
-,-,16,TRBV4-1,TRBJ1-1,CASSGQRVRLNTEAFF,TGCGCCAGCAGTGGACAGAGGGTACGGCTCAACACTGAAGCTTTCTTT
-,-,15,TRBV6-5,TRBJ2-1,CASSYGVMVQNEQFF,TGTGCCAGCAGTTACGGGGTTATGGTCCAGAATGAGCAGTTCTTC